Listed below are T cell receptor beta chains from one sample, sequenced in a study of OX40 agonist ivuxolimab in advanced cancers. Here immunoSEQ multiplex PCR was the method, and the copy in TCRdb shows in-frame clones only, minus some. Of about 71,000 clones listed, about 88% are singletons. The material was CD4+ or CD8+ T cells sorted from blood, obtained in a trial of the OX40 agonist ivuxolimab. Receptors were obtained from an adult with an advanced solid tumor such as melanoma, head and neck, liver or kidney cancer. The CDR3 runs from the conserved cysteine through the conserved F or W. Each record gives: D gene, clone size, V gene, J gene, CDR3 protein, CDR3 DNA. The D gene is left open where the match is weak. Clone size is shown for a subset of rows, as once, few, many or a class of expanded clone.

D gene: NA; clone size: NA; V gene: TRBV5-4; J gene: TRBJ2-5; CDR3 protein: CASSQDSQTQYF; CDR3 DNA: TGTGCCAGCAGCCAGGACAGTCAGACCCAGTACTTC
D gene: TRBD2; clone size: once; V gene: TRBV11-2; J gene: TRBJ2-7; CDR3 protein: CASSRTSGSYEQYF; CDR3 DNA: TGTGCCAGCAGCAGAACTAGCGGCTCCTACGAGCAGTACTTC
D gene: TRBD1; clone size: NA; V gene: TRBV27; J gene: TRBJ1-5; CDR3 protein: CASSLEGQGYRNQPQHF; CDR3 DNA: TGTGCCAGCAGTTTAGAGGGACAGGGATACCGCAATCAGCCCCAGCATTTT
D gene: NA; clone size: NA; V gene: TRBV14; J gene: TRBJ1-1; CDR3 protein: CASSQGGGTATEAFF; CDR3 DNA: TGTGCCAGCAGCCAAGGAGGAGGAACGGCCACTGAAGCTTTCTTT
D gene: TRBD2; clone size: NA; V gene: TRBV28; J gene: TRBJ2-5; CDR3 protein: CASSTGVAGVGETQYF; CDR3 DNA: TGTGCCAGCAGTACCGGAGTAGCGGGAGTAGGGGAGACCCAGTACTTC
D gene: TRBD1; clone size: NA; V gene: TRBV4-1; J gene: TRBJ2-7; CDR3 protein: CASSLNRDRTYEQYF; CDR3 DNA: TGCGCCAGCAGCCTAAACCGGGACAGGACCTACGAGCAGTACTTC
D gene: NA; clone size: few; V gene: TRBV7-2; J gene: TRBJ1-4; CDR3 protein: CASSFDGATNEKLFF; CDR3 DNA: TGTGCCAGCAGCTTCGACGGTGCAACTAATGAAAAACTGTTTTTT
D gene: NA; clone size: NA; V gene: TRBV19; J gene: TRBJ2-5; CDR3 protein: CASSTQETQYF; CDR3 DNA: TGTGCCAGTAGTACCCAAGAGACCCAGTACTTC
D gene: TRBD1; clone size: NA; V gene: TRBV4-2; J gene: TRBJ1-5; CDR3 protein: CASSLGRDSDNQPQHF; CDR3 DNA: TGTGCCAGCAGCCTGGGCCGGGACAGCGATAATCAGCCCCAGCATTTT
D gene: NA; clone size: few; V gene: TRBV7-2; J gene: TRBJ2-1; CDR3 protein: CASRPGGLDYNEQFF; CDR3 DNA: TGTGCCAGCAGACCCGGGGGGCTAGATTACAATGAGCAGTTCTTC
D gene: TRBD1; clone size: NA; V gene: TRBV7-9; J gene: TRBJ1-4; CDR3 protein: CASSFQGQAEKLFF; CDR3 DNA: TGTGCCAGCAGCTTCCAAGGACAGGCAGAAAAACTGTTTTTT
D gene: TRBD2; clone size: NA; V gene: TRBV28; J gene: TRBJ2-7; CDR3 protein: CASSSPSGAAYEQYF; CDR3 DNA: TGTGCCAGCAGTTCGCCTAGCGGGGCCGCCTACGAGCAGTACTTC
D gene: TRBD2; clone size: NA; V gene: TRBV5-1; J gene: TRBJ2-1; CDR3 protein: CASSPSGRGDNEQFF; CDR3 DNA: TGCGCCAGCAGCCCTAGCGGGAGGGGCGACAATGAGCAGTTCTTC
D gene: TRBD1; clone size: NA; V gene: TRBV10-3; J gene: TRBJ1-1; CDR3 protein: CAIRDRLTGISMNTEAFF; CDR3 DNA: TGTGCCATCAGAGACAGATTGACAGGGATTTCAATGAACACTGAAGCTTTCTTT
D gene: NA; clone size: NA; V gene: TRBV6-5; J gene: TRBJ1-4; CDR3 protein: CASSYGGATNEKLFF; CDR3 DNA: TGTGCCAGCAGTTACGGTGGGGCAACTAATGAAAAACTGTTTTTT
D gene: NA; clone size: once; V gene: TRBV2; J gene: TRBJ2-2; CDR3 protein: CASLAGPSNTGELFF; CDR3 DNA: TGTGCCAGCTTGGCCGGACCCTCGAACACCGGGGAGCTGTTTTTT
D gene: NA; clone size: NA; V gene: TRBV28; J gene: TRBJ1-1; CDR3 protein: CASSLWRERGDTEAFF; CDR3 DNA: TGTGCCAGCAGTTTATGGAGGGAGCGAGGGGACACTGAAGCTTTCTTT
D gene: TRBD2; clone size: NA; V gene: TRBV7-2; J gene: TRBJ2-7; CDR3 protein: CASSRLAGSYEQYF; CDR3 DNA: TGTGCCAGCAGCCGACTAGCGGGGTCCTACGAGCAGTACTTC
D gene: NA; clone size: NA; V gene: TRBV11-2; J gene: TRBJ2-1; CDR3 protein: CASSLGYEQFF; CDR3 DNA: TGTGCCAGCAGCTTAGGTTATGAGCAGTTCTTC
D gene: NA; clone size: NA; V gene: TRBV18; J gene: TRBJ1-1; CDR3 protein: CASTTLQDTEAFF; CDR3 DNA: TGTGCCAGCACAACTTTACAGGACACTGAAGCTTTCTTT
D gene: TRBD1; clone size: once; V gene: TRBV7-3; J gene: TRBJ2-5; CDR3 protein: CASSPGTGMETQYF; CDR3 DNA: TGTGCCAGCAGCCCGGGGACAGGGATGGAGACCCAGTACTTC
D gene: NA; clone size: NA; V gene: TRBV7-3; J gene: TRBJ2-7; CDR3 protein: CASSLWGGSRSSYEQYF; CDR3 DNA: TGTGCCAGCAGCTTATGGGGCGGGTCCAGGAGCTCCTACGAGCAGTACTTC
D gene: NA; clone size: NA; V gene: TRBV2; J gene: TRBJ2-7; CDR3 protein: CASGGSYEQYF; CDR3 DNA: TGTGCCAGCGGAGGCTCCTACGAGCAGTACTTC
D gene: NA; clone size: NA; V gene: TRBV7-2; J gene: TRBJ2-7; CDR3 protein: CASSYREGHYEQYF; CDR3 DNA: TGTGCCAGCAGCTACAGGGAGGGACACTACGAGCAGTACTTC
D gene: TRBD2; clone size: once; V gene: TRBV6-5; J gene: TRBJ2-7; CDR3 protein: CASSYSDTSGSHEQYF; CDR3 DNA: TGTGCCAGCAGTTACTCAGACACTAGCGGGAGTCACGAGCAGTACTTC
D gene: NA; clone size: NA; V gene: TRBV2; J gene: TRBJ1-5; CDR3 protein: CASSEGGYSNQPQHF; CDR3 DNA: TGTGCCAGCAGTGAAGGGGGATATAGCAATCAGCCCCAGCATTTT
D gene: NA; clone size: NA; V gene: TRBV2; J gene: TRBJ2-2; CDR3 protein: CASSEGGWTGELFF; CDR3 DNA: TGTGCCAGCAGTGAAGGAGGCTGGACCGGGGAGCTGTTTTTT
D gene: NA; clone size: once; V gene: TRBV6-5; J gene: TRBJ2-5; CDR3 protein: CASSREETQYF; CDR3 DNA: TGTGCCAGCAGTAGGGAAGAGACCCAGTACTTC
D gene: NA; clone size: NA; V gene: TRBV7-3; J gene: TRBJ2-1; CDR3 protein: CASSSRYNEQFF; CDR3 DNA: TGTGCCAGCAGTTCCCGGTACAATGAGCAGTTCTTC
D gene: NA; clone size: NA; V gene: TRBV19; J gene: TRBJ2-1; CDR3 protein: CASSIDSLQGRAEQFF; CDR3 DNA: TGTGCCAGTAGTATAGATTCGTTGCAGGGGAGGGCCGAGCAGTTCTTC
D gene: NA; clone size: NA; V gene: TRBV2; J gene: TRBJ2-1; CDR3 protein: CASSDFNEQFF; CDR3 DNA: TGTGCCAGCAGTGACTTCAATGAGCAGTTCTTC
D gene: NA; clone size: NA; V gene: TRBV19; J gene: TRBJ1-3; CDR3 protein: CASTRALLSGNTIYF; CDR3 DNA: TGTGCCAGCACAAGGGCCCTCCTTTCTGGAAACACCATATATTTT
D gene: TRBD2; clone size: NA; V gene: TRBV4-1; J gene: TRBJ2-2; CDR3 protein: CASSQIGGRNTGELFF; CDR3 DNA: TGCGCCAGCAGCCAAATCGGCGGGAGGAACACCGGGGAGCTGTTTTTT
D gene: NA; clone size: NA; V gene: TRBV7-9; J gene: TRBJ2-5; CDR3 protein: CASSPQGRQETQYF; CDR3 DNA: TGTGCCAGCAGCCCCCAGGGGAGGCAAGAGACCCAGTACTTC
D gene: NA; clone size: NA; V gene: TRBV18; J gene: TRBJ1-5; CDR3 protein: CASSPRREGDSPQHF; CDR3 DNA: TGTGCCAGCTCACCACGAAGGGAGGGGGATTCGCCCCAGCATTTT
D gene: TRBD2; clone size: once; V gene: TRBV19; J gene: TRBJ2-3; CDR3 protein: CASSRLAGDQYF; CDR3 DNA: TGTGCCAGTAGTAGACTAGCGGGGGATCAGTATTTT
D gene: TRBD2; clone size: NA; V gene: TRBV7-2; J gene: TRBJ2-3; CDR3 protein: CASSLTLAGRSDTQYF; CDR3 DNA: TGTGCCAGCAGCTTAACCTTAGCGGGACGTTCAGATACGCAGTATTTT
D gene: NA; clone size: NA; V gene: TRBV2; J gene: TRBJ2-1; CDR3 protein: CASKRSQGNEQFF; CDR3 DNA: TGTGCCAGCAAGAGGAGTCAAGGGAATGAGCAGTTCTTC
D gene: TRBD2; clone size: NA; V gene: TRBV14; J gene: TRBJ2-7; CDR3 protein: CASSQGLAGVEYF; CDR3 DNA: TGTGCCAGCAGCCAAGGACTAGCGGGAGTTGAGTACTTC
D gene: TRBD1; clone size: NA; V gene: TRBV19; J gene: TRBJ1-5; CDR3 protein: CASSRDRYQPQHF; CDR3 DNA: TGTGCCAGTAGTAGGGACAGATATCAGCCCCAGCATTTT
D gene: TRBD2; clone size: NA; V gene: TRBV28; J gene: TRBJ2-1; CDR3 protein: CASSTGTSSGEQFF; CDR3 DNA: TGTGCCAGCAGCACCGGGACTAGTAGTGGTGAGCAGTTCTTC
D gene: NA; clone size: once; V gene: TRBV28; J gene: TRBJ2-7; CDR3 protein: CASRAASTYEQYF; CDR3 DNA: TGTGCCAGCAGGGCCGCATCAACCTACGAGCAGTACTTC
D gene: TRBD1; clone size: once; V gene: TRBV11-2; J gene: TRBJ1-2; CDR3 protein: CASSLGQGNFF; CDR3 DNA: TGTGCCAGCAGCTTAGGACAGGGGAATTTCTTC
D gene: NA; clone size: NA; V gene: TRBV11-2; J gene: TRBJ1-6; CDR3 protein: CASSLAGRGNSPLHF; CDR3 DNA: TGTGCCAGCAGCTTAGCGGGCCGGGGTAATTCACCCCTCCACTTT